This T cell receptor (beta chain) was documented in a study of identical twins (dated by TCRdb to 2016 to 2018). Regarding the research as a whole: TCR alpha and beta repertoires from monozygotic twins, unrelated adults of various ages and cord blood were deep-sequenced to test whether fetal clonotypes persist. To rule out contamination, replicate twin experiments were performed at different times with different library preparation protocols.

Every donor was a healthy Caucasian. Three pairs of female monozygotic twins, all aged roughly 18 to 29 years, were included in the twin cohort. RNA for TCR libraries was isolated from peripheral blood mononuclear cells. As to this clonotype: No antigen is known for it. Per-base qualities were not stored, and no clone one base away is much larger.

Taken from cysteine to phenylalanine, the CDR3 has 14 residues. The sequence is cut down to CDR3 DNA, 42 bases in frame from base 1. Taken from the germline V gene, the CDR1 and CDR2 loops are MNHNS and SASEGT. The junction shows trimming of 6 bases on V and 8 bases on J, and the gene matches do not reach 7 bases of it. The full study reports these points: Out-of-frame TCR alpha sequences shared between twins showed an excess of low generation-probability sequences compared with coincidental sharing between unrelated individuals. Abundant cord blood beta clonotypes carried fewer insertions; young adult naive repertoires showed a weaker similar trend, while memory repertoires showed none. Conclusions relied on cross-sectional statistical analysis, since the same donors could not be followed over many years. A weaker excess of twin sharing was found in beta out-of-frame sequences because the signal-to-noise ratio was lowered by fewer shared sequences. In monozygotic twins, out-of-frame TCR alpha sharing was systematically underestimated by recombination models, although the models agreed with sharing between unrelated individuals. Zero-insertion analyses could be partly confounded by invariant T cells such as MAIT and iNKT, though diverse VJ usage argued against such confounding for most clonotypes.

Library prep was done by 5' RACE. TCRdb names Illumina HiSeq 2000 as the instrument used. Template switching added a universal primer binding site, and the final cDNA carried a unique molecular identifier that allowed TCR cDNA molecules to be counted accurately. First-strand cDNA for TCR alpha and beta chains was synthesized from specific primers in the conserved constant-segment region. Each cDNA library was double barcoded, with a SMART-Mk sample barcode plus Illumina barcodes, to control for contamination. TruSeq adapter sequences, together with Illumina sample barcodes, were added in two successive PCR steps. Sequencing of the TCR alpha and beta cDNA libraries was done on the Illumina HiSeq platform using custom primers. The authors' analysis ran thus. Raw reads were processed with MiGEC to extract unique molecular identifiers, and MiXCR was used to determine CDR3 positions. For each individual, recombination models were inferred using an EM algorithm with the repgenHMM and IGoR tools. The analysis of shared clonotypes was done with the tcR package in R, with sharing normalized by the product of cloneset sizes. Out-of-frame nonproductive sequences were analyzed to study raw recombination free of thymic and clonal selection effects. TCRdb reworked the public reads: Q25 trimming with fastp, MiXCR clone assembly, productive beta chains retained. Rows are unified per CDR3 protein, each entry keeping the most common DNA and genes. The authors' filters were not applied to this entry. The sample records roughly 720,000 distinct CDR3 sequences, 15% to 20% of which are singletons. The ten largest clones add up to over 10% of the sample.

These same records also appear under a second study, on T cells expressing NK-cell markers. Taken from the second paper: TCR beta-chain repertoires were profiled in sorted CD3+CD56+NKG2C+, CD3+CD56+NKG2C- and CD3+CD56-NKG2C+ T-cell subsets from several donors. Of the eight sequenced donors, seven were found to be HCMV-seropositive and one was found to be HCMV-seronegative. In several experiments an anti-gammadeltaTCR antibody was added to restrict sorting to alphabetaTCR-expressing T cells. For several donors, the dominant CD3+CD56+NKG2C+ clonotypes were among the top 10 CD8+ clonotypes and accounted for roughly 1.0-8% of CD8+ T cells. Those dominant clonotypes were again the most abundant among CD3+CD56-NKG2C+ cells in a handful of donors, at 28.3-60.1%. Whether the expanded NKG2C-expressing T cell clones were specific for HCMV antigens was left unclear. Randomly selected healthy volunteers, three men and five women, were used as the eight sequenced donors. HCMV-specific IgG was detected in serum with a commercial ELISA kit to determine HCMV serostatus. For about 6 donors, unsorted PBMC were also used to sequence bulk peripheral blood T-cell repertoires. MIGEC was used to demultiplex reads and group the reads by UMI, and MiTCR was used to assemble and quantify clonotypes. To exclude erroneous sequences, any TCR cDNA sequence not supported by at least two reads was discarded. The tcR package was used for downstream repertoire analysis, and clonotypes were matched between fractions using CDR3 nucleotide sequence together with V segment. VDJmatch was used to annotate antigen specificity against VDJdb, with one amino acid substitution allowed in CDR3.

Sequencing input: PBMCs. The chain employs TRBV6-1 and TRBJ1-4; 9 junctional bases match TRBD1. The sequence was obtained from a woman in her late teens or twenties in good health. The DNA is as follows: TGTGCCAGCAGAGGGACAGGGCTGCGGGAAAAACTGTTTTTT. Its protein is CASRGTGLREKLFF.